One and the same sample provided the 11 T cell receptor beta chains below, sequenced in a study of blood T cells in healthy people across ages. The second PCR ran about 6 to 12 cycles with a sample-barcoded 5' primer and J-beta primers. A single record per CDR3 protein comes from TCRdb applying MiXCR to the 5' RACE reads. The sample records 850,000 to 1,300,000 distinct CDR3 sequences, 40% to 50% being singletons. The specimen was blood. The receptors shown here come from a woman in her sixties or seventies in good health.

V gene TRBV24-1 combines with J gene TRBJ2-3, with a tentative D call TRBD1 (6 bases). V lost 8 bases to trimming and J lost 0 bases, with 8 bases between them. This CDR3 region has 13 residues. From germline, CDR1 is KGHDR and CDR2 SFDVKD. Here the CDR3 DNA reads TGTGCCACCACAGACAGGAGCACAGATACGCAGTATTTT. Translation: CATTDRSTDTQYF.

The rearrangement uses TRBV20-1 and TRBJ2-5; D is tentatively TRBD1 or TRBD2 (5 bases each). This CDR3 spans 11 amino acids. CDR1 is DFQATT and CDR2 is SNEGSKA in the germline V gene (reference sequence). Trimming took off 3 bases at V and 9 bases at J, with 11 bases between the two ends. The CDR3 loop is CSASQGEPQYF. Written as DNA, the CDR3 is TGCAGTGCTAGCCAAGGGGAGCCCCAGTACTTC.

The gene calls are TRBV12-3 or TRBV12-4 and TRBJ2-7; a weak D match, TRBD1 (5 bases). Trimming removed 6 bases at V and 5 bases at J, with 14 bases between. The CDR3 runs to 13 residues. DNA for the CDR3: TGTGCCAGCAGAGGCGCAGGGCTACACGAGCAGTACTTC. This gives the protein CASRGAGLHEQYF.

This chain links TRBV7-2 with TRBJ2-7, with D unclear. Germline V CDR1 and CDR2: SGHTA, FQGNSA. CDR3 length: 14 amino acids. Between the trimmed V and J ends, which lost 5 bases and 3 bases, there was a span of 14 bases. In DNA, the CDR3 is TGTGCCAGCAGCGTAGGCCTTGGGGTCTACGAGCAGTACTTC. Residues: CASSVGLGVYEQYF.

The CDR3 DNA sequence: TGTGCCAGCAGCTTAGCCACCTCCCCCGGGGGGTACTTC. Amino acids: CASSLATSPGGYF. The chain links TRBV11-2 to TRBJ2-7, with D possibly being TRBD2 (6 bases). The CDR3 has 13 amino acids. V was cut by 1 base and J by 12 bases, with 16 bases left in between. Germline CDR1 is SGHAT and CDR2 is FQNNGV.

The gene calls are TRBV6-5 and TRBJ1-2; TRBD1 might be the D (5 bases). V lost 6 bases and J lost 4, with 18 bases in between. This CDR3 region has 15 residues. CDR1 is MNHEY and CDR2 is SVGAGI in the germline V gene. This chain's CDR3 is CASRRDPTTGYGYTF. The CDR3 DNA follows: TGTGCCAGCAGGCGGGACCCCACTACTGGCTATGGCTACACCTTC.

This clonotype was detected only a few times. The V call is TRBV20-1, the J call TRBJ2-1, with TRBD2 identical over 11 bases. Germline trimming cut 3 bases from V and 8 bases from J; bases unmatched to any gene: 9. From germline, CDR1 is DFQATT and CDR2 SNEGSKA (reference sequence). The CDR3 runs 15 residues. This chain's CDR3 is CSARKRLAGNDEQFF. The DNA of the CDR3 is TGCAGTGCTAGGAAAAGACTAGCGGGAAACGATGAGCAGTTCTTC.

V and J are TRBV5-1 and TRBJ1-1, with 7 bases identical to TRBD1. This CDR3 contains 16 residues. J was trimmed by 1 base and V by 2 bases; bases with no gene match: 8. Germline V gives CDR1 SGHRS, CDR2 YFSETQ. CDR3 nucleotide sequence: TGCGCCAGCAGCTTACCTACAGGGGAGGGGAACACTGAAGCTTTCTTT. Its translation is CASSLPTGEGNTEAFF. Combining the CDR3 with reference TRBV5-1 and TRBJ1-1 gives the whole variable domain KAGVTQTPRYLIKTRGQQVTLSCSPISGHRSVSWYQQTPGQGLQFLFEYFSETQRNKGNFPGRFSGRQFSNSRSEMNVSTLELGDSALYLCASSLPTGEGNTEAFFGQGTRLTVV.

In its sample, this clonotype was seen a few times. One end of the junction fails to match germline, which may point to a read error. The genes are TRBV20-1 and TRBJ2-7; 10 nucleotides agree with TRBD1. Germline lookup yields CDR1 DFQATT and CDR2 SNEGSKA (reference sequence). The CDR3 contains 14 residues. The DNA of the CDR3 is TGCAGTGCTAGCAGACAGGGGGCCACGCGCGAGCAGTACTTT. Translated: CSASRQGATREQYF.

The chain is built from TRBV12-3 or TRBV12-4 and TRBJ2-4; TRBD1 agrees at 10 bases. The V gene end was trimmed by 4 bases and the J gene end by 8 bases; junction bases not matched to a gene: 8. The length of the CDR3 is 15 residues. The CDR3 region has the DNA TGTGCCAGCAGTTCCCCGACAGGGGGCATGGACATTCAGTACTTC. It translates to CASSSPTGGMDIQYF.

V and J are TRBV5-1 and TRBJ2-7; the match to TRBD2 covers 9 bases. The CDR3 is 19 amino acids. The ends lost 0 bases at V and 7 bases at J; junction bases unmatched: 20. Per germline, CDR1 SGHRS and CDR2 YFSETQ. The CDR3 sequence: CASSLGPPLAGSSYNEQYF. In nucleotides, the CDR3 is TGCGCCAGCAGCTTGGGGCCACCTCTAGCGGGGAGCTCCTACAATGAGCAGTACTTC.